This is a list of T cell receptor beta chains from one sample in a study of shared clonotypes between healthy human individuals. Sequenced by immunoSEQ multiplex PCR; TCRdb stores in-frame clones only, minus some. The sample lists about 2.2 million clones, roughly 93% seen once, with under 2% in the top ten. Material for sequencing was naive CD8+ T cells from PBMCs. The receptors shown here come from a man aged 18 to 29 in good health. Some clones in this sample may be carry-over from other donors' samples. The CDR3 runs from the conserved cysteine through the conserved F or W. Each record gives: clone size, J gene, D gene, V gene, CDR3 DNA, CDR3 protein. The D gene is left open where the match is weak. A row's size may be missing; if present it is once, few, many or a size class.

size: NA; J: TRBJ2-1; D: NA; V: TRBV7-9; DNA: TGTGCCAGCAGCTTAGCTGGCAGGGGATATGATGAGCAGTTCTTC; CDR3: CASSLAGRGYDEQFF
size: NA; J: TRBJ1-3; D: NA; V: TRBV6-6; DNA: TGTGCCAGCAGTTACTCGCACACTCGATCTGGAAACACCATATATTTT; CDR3: CASSYSHTRSGNTIYF
size: once; J: TRBJ2-7; D: NA; V: TRBV4-3; DNA: TGCGCCAGCAGCCAAGAGGGGCAGTCTCCTAGGTACGAGCAGTACTTC; CDR3: CASSQEGQSPRYEQYF
size: NA; J: TRBJ2-1; D: TRBD2; V: TRBV30; DNA: TGTGCCTGGGGCTTAACACGGACTAGCGGGAGGGGGCAGTTCTTC; CDR3: CAWGLTRTSGRGQFF
size: NA; J: TRBJ1-2; D: NA; V: TRBV7-9; DNA: TGTGCCAGCAGCTCTGGAGGGGCGGGCTATGGCTACACCTTC; CDR3: CASSSGGAGYGYTF
size: NA; J: TRBJ1-1; D: NA; V: TRBV10-3; DNA: TGTGCCATCAGTGAGGCCGTTGGGGGTTGGACTGAAGCTTTCTTT; CDR3: CAISEAVGGWTEAFF
size: NA; J: TRBJ2-3; D: NA; V: TRBV5-6; DNA: TGTGCCAGCAGCCCGGACTGGAATGGAGATACGCAGTATTTT; CDR3: CASSPDWNGDTQYF
size: NA; J: TRBJ1-4; D: NA; V: TRBV13; DNA: TGTGCCAGCAGCTTAAGCCACAGGGTAAACGAAAAACTGTTTTTT; CDR3: CASSLSHRVNEKLFF
size: NA; J: TRBJ2-5; D: NA; V: TRBV28; DNA: TGTGCCAGCCGTGCCCCGGGCCAGGAGACCCAGTACTTC; CDR3: CASRAPGQETQYF
size: NA; J: TRBJ2-7; D: NA; V: TRBV27; DNA: TGTGCCAGCAGCTTCGGACGGATCTCCTACGAGCAGTACTTC; CDR3: CASSFGRISYEQYF
size: NA; J: TRBJ2-2; D: NA; V: TRBV25-1; DNA: TGTGCCAGCTCTGAGACAGGGAACACCGGGGAGCTGTTTTTT; CDR3: CASSETGNTGELFF
size: NA; J: TRBJ2-3; D: NA; V: TRBV27; DNA: TGTGCCAGCAGTTTTATAAGGTGGGATACGCAGTATTTT; CDR3: CASSFIRWDTQYF
size: NA; J: TRBJ1-1; D: TRBD1; V: TRBV6-5; DNA: TGTGCCAGCAGTATGATGGACAGGGACACTGAAGCTTTCTTT; CDR3: CASSMMDRDTEAFF
size: few; J: TRBJ1-5; D: NA; V: TRBV27; DNA: TGTGCCAGCAGGGAGGCCCCCAATCAGCCCCAGCATTTT; CDR3: CASREAPNQPQHF
size: NA; J: TRBJ2-7; D: TRBD2; V: TRBV5-6; DNA: TGTGCCAGCAGCTTGGGCGGGAGTGGCGAGCAGTACTTC; CDR3: CASSLGGSGEQYF
size: NA; J: TRBJ2-7; D: NA; V: TRBV2; DNA: TGTGCCAGCAGCGTACCTATGCTCTCCTACGAGCAGTACTTC; CDR3: CASSVPMLSYEQYF
size: few; J: TRBJ1-5; D: NA; V: TRBV28; DNA: TGTGCCAGCAGTTTATGGGCGGTCAGCAATCAGCCCCAGCATTTT; CDR3: CASSLWAVSNQPQHF
size: NA; J: TRBJ2-3; D: NA; V: TRBV28; DNA: TGTGCCAGCACGCGACAGGTCACTAGCACAGATACGCAGTATTTT; CDR3: CASTRQVTSTDTQYF
size: NA; J: TRBJ2-7; D: NA; V: TRBV10-3; DNA: TGTGCCATCAGTGAGATTCACAGCTCCTACGAGCAGTACTTC; CDR3: CAISEIHSSYEQYF
size: NA; J: TRBJ2-1; D: TRBD2; V: TRBV27; DNA: TGTGCCAGCAGTTGGACTAGCGGGAGACGCAGCTCCTACAATGAGCAGTTCTTC; CDR3: CASSWTSGRRSSYNEQFF
size: few; J: TRBJ2-1; D: NA; V: TRBV5-6; DNA: TGTGCCAGCAGCTTGGGGGGCAATGAGCAGTTCTTC; CDR3: CASSLGGNEQFF
size: NA; J: TRBJ1-2; D: TRBD1; V: TRBV7-9; DNA: TGTGCCAGCAGCTTAGGCCCCGGGACAGCGTATGGCTACACCTTC; CDR3: CASSLGPGTAYGYTF
size: once; J: TRBJ2-1; D: TRBD1; V: TRBV9; DNA: TGTGCCAGCAGCATAGACCAGGGGGCAAGCAATGAGCAGTTCTTC; CDR3: CASSIDQGASNEQFF
size: NA; J: TRBJ2-7; D: NA; V: TRBV6-1; DNA: TGTGCCAGCAGTGAAGCGCGGGGCAGGGGTTCCTACGAGCAGTACTTC; CDR3: CASSEARGRGSYEQYF
size: NA; J: TRBJ2-5; D: NA; V: TRBV5-8; DNA: TGTGCCAGCAGCCTACGGACAGCGAAGGAGACCCAGTACTTC; CDR3: CASSLRTAKETQYF
size: NA; J: TRBJ2-7; D: NA; V: TRBV5-6; DNA: TGTGCCAGCAGCTTGGCTACTAGTGACTACGAGCAGTACTTC; CDR3: CASSLATSDYEQYF
size: NA; J: TRBJ1-4; D: NA; V: TRBV15; DNA: TGTGCCACCAGCAGAGCTGCGGGGGGCGGGTCGGAACTGTTTTTT; CDR3: CATSRAAGGGSELFF
size: NA; J: TRBJ2-7; D: NA; V: TRBV7-9; DNA: TGTGCCAGCAGCGCCGCGTGGGGGGCCTACGAGCAGTACTTC; CDR3: CASSAAWGAYEQYF
size: NA; J: TRBJ1-1; D: TRBD1; V: TRBV27; DNA: TGTGCCAGCAGATGGACAGGAGGGAACACTGAAGCTTTCTTT; CDR3: CASRWTGGNTEAFF
size: NA; J: TRBJ1-3; D: NA; V: TRBV6-1; DNA: TGTGCCAGCACGTTCTCTGGAAACACCATATATTTT; CDR3: CASTFSGNTIYF
size: NA; J: TRBJ1-1; D: NA; V: TRBV28; DNA: TGTGCCAGCACCCCCGTAGGCACTGAAGCTTTCTTT; CDR3: CASTPVGTEAFF
size: NA; J: TRBJ2-1; D: TRBD2; V: TRBV27; DNA: TGTGCCAGCAGTATCTCAAGCGGGATCTCCTACAATGAGCAGTTCTTC; CDR3: CASSISSGISYNEQFF
size: NA; J: TRBJ2-7; D: NA; V: TRBV12-5; DNA: TGTGCTAGTGGCTACCCCGCGGCGTTC; CDR3: CASGYPAAF
size: NA; J: TRBJ2-5; D: TRBD1; V: TRBV30; DNA: TGTGCCTGGAGTACTGGACAGGGTTGGGAGACCCAGTACTTC; CDR3: CAWSTGQGWETQYF
size: NA; J: TRBJ1-3; D: NA; V: TRBV7-9; DNA: TGTGCCAGCAGCCCCCCTGCTTCTGGAAACACCATATATTTT; CDR3: CASSPPASGNTIYF
size: once; J: TRBJ2-7; D: NA; V: TRBV6-5; DNA: TGTGCCAGCAGTTCCAGATCGGGCGAGCAGTACTTC; CDR3: CASSSRSGEQYF
size: NA; J: TRBJ1-1; D: NA; V: TRBV28; DNA: TGTGCCAGCAGTTTATGGGGGGCGAAACAGCTTAACACTGAAGCTTTCTTT; CDR3: CASSLWGAKQLNTEAFF
size: NA; J: TRBJ2-1; D: NA; V: TRBV4-3; DNA: TGCGCCAGCAGCCAAAGGGGGAGCAATGAGCAGTTCTTC; CDR3: CASSQRGSNEQFF
size: NA; J: TRBJ2-1; D: NA; V: TRBV28; DNA: TGTGCCAGCAGTATAGCGGACTCCTACAATGAGCAGTTCTTC; CDR3: CASSIADSYNEQFF
size: NA; J: TRBJ2-7; D: TRBD1; V: TRBV27; DNA: TGTGCCAGCAGTCCGTCGGGCAGGGGGCGGTACGAGCAGTACTTC; CDR3: CASSPSGRGRYEQYF
size: NA; J: TRBJ2-6; D: TRBD2; V: TRBV27; DNA: TGTGCCAGCAGCTTAGCGGGAGGGCCCTCTGGGGCCAACGTCCTGACTTTC; CDR3: CASSLAGGPSGANVLTF
size: NA; J: TRBJ2-7; D: TRBD1; V: TRBV14; DNA: TGTGCCAGCAGCGAACGGGACAGGGGGTATGAGCAGTACTTC; CDR3: CASSERDRGYEQYF
size: NA; J: TRBJ2-2; D: NA; V: TRBV28; DNA: TGTGCCACACCAAAGGGACAGAACACCGGGGAGCTGTTTTTT; CDR3: CATPKGQNTGELFF
size: NA; J: TRBJ1-4; D: NA; V: TRBV7-9; DNA: TGTGCCAGCGGGGGCCCCTCAACTAATGAAAAACTGTTTTTT; CDR3: CASGGPSTNEKLFF
size: NA; J: TRBJ2-1; D: NA; V: TRBV29-1; DNA: TGCAGCGTGGCTAAAAGGGAGTTTTCTTACAATGAGCAGTTCTTC; CDR3: CSVAKREFSYNEQFF
size: NA; J: TRBJ1-2; D: NA; V: TRBV5-1; DNA: TGCGCCAGCAGCGCGAACACAGGGAAAAATGGCTACACCTTC; CDR3: CASSANTGKNGYTF
size: NA; J: TRBJ2-7; D: NA; V: TRBV4-3; DNA: TGCGCCAGCAGCCAAGACTCCCCCCTCGAGCAGTACTTC; CDR3: CASSQDSPLEQYF
size: NA; J: TRBJ1-5; D: NA; V: TRBV4-1; DNA: TGCGCCAGCAGCCAAGTCCTCGAGGGTCAGCCCCAGCATTTT; CDR3: CASSQVLEGQPQHF
size: NA; J: TRBJ2-7; D: NA; V: TRBV5-4; DNA: TGTGCCAGCAGTTCAGTCTACGAGCAGTACTTC; CDR3: CASSSVYEQYF